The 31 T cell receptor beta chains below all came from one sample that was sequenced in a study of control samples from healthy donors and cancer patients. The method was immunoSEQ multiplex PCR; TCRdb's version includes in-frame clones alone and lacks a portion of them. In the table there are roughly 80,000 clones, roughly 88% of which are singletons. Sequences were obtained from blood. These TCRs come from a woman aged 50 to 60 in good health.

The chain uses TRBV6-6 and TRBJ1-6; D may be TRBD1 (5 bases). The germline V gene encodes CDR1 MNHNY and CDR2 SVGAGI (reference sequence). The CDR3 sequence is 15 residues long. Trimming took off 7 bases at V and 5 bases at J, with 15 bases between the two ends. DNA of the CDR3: TGTGCCAGCATCTTCCAGTCGACAGATAATTCACCCCTCCACTTT. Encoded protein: CASIFQSTDNSPLHF.

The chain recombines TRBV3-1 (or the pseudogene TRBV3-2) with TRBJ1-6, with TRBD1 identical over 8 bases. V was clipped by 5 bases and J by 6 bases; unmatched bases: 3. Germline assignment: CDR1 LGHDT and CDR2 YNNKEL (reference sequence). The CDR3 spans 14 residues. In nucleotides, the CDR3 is TGTGCCAGCAGCACGACAGGGGCTAATTCACCCCTCCACTTT. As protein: CASSTTGANSPLHF.

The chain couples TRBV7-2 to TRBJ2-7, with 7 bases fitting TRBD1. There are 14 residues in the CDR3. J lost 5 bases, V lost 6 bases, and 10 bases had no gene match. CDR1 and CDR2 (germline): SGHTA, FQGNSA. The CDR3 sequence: CASSSRRGGHEQYF. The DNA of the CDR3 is TGTGCCAGCAGTTCAAGGAGAGGGGGCCACGAGCAGTACTTC.

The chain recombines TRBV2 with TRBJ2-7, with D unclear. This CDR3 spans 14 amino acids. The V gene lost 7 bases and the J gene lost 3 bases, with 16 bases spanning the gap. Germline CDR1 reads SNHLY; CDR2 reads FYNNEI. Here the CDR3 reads CASILGPPYYEQYF. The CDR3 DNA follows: TGTGCCAGCATCCTCGGGCCTCCCTACTACGAGCAGTACTTC.

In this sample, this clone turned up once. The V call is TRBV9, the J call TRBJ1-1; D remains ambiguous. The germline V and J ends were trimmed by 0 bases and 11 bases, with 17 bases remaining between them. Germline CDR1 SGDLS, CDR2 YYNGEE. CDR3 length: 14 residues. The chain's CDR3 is CASSVDSAGWDAFF. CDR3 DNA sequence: TGTGCCAGCAGCGTAGATTCGGCAGGCTGGGATGCTTTCTTT.

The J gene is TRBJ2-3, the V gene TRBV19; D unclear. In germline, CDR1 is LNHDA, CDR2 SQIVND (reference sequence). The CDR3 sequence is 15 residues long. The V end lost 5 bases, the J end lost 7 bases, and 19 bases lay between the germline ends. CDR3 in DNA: TGTGCCAGTAGTCCGAAAGCGAACCTTCCCTATACGCAGTATTTT. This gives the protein CASSPKANLPYTQYF.

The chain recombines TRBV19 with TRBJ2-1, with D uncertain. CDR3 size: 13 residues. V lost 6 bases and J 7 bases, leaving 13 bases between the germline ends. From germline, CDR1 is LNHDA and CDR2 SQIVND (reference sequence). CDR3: CASRAGNRNEQFF. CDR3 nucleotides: TGTGCCAGTAGGGCAGGCAATAGGAATGAGCAGTTCTTC.

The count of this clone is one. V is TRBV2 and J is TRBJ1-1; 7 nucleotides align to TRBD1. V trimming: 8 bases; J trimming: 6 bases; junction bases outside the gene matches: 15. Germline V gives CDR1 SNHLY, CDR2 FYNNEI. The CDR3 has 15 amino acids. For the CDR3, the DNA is TGTGCCAGCGCCCGGGACAGAATCCTGGGGGCTGAAGCTTTCTTT. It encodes CASARDRILGAEAFF.

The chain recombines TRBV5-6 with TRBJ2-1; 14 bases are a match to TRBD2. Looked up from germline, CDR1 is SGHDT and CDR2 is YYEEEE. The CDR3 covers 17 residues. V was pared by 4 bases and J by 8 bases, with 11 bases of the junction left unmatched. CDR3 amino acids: CASSETGTSGGMDEQFF. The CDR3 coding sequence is TGTGCCAGCAGCGAGACCGGGACTAGCGGGGGTATGGATGAGCAGTTCTTC.

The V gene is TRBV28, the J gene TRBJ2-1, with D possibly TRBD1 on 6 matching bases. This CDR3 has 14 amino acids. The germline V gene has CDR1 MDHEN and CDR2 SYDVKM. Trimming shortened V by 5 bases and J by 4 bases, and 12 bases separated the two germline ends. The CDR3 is CASSQDTGYNEQFF. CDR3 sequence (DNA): TGTGCCAGCAGTCAAGACACAGGGTACAATGAGCAGTTCTTC.

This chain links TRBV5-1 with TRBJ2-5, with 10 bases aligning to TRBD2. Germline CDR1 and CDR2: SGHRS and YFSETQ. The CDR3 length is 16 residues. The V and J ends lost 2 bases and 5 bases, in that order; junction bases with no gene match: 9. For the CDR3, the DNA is TGCGCCAGCAGCTTAGAGCAGCGGGGGGGCCCGGAGACCCAGTACTTC. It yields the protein CASSLEQRGGPETQYF. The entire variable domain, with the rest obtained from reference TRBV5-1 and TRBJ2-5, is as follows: KAGVTQTPRYLIKTRGQQVTLSCSPISGHRSVSWYQQTPGQGLQFLFEYFSETQRNKGNFPGRFSGRQFSNSRSEMNVSTLELGDSALYLCASSLEQRGGPETQYFGPGTRLLVL.

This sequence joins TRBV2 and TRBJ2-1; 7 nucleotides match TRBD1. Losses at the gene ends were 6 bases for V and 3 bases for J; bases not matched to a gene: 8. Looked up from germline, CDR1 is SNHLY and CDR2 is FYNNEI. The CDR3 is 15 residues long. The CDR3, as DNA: TGTGCCAGCAGAGCAACAGGGGTTGGCTACAATGAGCAGTTCTTC. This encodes CASRATGVGYNEQFF.

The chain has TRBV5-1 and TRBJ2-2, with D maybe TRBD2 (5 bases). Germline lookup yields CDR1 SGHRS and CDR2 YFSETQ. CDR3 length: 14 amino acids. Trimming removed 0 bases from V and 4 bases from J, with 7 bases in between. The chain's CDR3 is CASSLGGSTGELFF. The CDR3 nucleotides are TGCGCCAGCAGCTTGGGAGGGTCCACCGGGGAGCTGTTTTTT. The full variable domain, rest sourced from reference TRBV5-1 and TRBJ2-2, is KAGVTQTPRYLIKTRGQQVTLSCSPISGHRSVSWYQQTPGQGLQFLFEYFSETQRNKGNFPGRFSGRQFSNSRSEMNVSTLELGDSALYLCASSLGGSTGELFFGEGSRLTVL.

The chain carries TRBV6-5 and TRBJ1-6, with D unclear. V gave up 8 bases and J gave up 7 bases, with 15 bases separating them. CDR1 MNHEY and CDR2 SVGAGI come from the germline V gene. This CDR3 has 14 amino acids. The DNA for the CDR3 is TGTGCCAGCCTCAACTTCATGGGAAATTCACCCCTCCACTTT. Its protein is CASLNFMGNSPLHF.

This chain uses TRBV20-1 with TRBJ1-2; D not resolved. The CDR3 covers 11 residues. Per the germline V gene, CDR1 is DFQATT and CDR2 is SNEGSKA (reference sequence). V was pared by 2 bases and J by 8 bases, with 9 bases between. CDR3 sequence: CSARLAVGYTF. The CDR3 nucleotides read TGCAGTGCTAGACTCGCCGTGGGCTACACCTTC.

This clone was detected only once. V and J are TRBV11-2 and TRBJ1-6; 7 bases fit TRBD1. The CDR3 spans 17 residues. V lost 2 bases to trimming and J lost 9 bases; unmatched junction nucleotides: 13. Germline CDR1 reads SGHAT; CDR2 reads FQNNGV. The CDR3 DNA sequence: TGTGCCAGCAGCTTATGGACCCCGGACAGGATGATTTCACCCCTCCACTTT. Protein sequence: CASSLWTPDRMISPLHF.

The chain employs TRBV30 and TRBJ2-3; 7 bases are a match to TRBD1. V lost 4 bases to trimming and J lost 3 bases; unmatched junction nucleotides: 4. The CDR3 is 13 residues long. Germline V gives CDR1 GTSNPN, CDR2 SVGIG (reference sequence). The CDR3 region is CAWTGGTTDTQYF. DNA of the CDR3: TGTGCCTGGACAGGGGGAACGACAGATACGCAGTATTTT.

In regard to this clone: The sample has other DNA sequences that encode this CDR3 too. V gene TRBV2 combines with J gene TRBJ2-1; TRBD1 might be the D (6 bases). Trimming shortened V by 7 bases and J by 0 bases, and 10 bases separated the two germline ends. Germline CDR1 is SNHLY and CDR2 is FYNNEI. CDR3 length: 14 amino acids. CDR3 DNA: TGTGCCAGCAATGGGGGCCTCTCCTACAATGAGCAGTTCTTC. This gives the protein CASNGGLSYNEQFF.

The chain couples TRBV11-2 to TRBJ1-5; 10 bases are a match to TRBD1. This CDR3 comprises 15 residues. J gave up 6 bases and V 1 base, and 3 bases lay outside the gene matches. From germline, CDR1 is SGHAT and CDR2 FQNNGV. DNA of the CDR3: TGTGCCAGCAGCTTAGGGACAGGGGGTTTTCAGCCCCAGCATTTT. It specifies CASSLGTGGFQPQHF.

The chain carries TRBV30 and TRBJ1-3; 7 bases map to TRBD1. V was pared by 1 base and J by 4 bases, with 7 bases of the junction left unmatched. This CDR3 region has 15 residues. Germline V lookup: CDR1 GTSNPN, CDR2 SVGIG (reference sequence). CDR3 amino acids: CAWSEGAPGGNTIYF. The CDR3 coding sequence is TGTGCCTGGAGTGAGGGGGCCCCCGGGGGAAACACCATATATTTT.

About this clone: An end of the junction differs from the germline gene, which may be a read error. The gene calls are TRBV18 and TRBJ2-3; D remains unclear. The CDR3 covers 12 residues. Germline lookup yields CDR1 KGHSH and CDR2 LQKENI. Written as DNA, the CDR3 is TGTGCTAGCTCAGGAGAGGAGGATACGCAGTATTTT. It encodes CASSGEEDTQYF.

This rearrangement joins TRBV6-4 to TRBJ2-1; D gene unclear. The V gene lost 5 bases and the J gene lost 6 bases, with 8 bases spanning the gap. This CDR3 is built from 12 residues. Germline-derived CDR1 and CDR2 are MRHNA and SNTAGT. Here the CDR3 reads CASSNRTNEQFF. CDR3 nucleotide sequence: TGTGCCAGCAGTAACAGAACCAATGAGCAGTTCTTC.

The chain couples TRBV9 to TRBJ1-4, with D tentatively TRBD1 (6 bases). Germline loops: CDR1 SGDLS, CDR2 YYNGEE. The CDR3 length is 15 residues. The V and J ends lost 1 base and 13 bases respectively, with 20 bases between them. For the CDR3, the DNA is TGTGCCAGCAGCGTAAATTCTGAGGGGGAGGGAAGACTGTTTTTT. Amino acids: CASSVNSEGEGRLFF.

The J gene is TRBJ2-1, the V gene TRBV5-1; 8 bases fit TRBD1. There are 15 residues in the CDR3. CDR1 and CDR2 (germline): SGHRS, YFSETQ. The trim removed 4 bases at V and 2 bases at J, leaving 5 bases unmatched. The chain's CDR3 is CASSQGQAPYNEQFF. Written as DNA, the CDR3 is TGCGCCAGCAGCCAGGGACAGGCTCCCTACAATGAGCAGTTCTTC.

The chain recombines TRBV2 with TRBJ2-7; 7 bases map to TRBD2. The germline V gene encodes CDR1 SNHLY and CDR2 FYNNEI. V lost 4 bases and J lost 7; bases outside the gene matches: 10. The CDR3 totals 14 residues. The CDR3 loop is CASSGGRGRGEQYF. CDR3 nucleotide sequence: TGTGCCAGCAGTGGAGGGAGGGGAAGGGGAGAGCAGTACTTC.

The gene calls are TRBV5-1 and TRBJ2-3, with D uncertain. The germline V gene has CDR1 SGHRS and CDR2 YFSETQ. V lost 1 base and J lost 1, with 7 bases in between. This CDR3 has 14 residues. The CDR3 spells CASSLSDRTDTQYF. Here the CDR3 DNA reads TGCGCCAGCAGCTTGTCGGACCGCACAGATACGCAGTATTTT.

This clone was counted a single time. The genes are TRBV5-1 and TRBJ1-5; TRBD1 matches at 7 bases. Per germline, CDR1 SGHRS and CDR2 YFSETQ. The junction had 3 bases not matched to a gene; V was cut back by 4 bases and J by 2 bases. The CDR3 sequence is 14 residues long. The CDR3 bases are TGCGCCAGCAGCCCTACAGGGGGCAATCAGCCCCAGCATTTT. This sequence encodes CASSPTGGNQPQHF.

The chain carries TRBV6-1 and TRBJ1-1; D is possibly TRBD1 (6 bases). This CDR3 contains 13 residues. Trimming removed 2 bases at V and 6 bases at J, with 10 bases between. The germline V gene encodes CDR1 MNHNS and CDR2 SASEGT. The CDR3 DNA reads TGTGCCAGCAGTGAATGGGGGGGCCCTGAAGCTTTCTTT. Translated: CASSEWGGPEAFF.

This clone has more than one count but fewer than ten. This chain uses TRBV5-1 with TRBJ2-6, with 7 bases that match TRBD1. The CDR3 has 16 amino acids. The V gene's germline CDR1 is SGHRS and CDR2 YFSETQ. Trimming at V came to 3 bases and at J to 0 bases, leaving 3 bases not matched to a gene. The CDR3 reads CASSWGQSSGANVLTF. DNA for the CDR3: TGCGCCAGCAGCTGGGGACAGAGCTCTGGGGCCAACGTCCTGACTTTC.

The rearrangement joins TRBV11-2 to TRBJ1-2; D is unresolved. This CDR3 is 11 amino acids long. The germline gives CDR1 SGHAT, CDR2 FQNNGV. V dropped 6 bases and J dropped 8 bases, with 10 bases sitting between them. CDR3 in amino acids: CASSFREGYTF. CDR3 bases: TGTGCCAGCAGTTTCCGGGAAGGCTACACCTTC. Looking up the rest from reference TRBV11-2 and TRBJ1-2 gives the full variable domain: EAGVAQSPRYKIIEKRQSVAFWCNPISGHATLYWYQQILGQGPKLLIQFQNNGVVDDSQLPKDRFSAERLKGVDSTLKIQPAKLEDSAVYLCASSFREGYTFGSGTRLTVV.

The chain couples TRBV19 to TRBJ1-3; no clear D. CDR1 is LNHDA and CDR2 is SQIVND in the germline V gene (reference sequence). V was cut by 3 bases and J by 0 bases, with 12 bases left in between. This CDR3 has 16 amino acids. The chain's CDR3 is CASSIMLRSSGNTIYF. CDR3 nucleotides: TGTGCCAGTAGTATCATGCTCCGGAGCTCTGGAAACACCATATATTTT.